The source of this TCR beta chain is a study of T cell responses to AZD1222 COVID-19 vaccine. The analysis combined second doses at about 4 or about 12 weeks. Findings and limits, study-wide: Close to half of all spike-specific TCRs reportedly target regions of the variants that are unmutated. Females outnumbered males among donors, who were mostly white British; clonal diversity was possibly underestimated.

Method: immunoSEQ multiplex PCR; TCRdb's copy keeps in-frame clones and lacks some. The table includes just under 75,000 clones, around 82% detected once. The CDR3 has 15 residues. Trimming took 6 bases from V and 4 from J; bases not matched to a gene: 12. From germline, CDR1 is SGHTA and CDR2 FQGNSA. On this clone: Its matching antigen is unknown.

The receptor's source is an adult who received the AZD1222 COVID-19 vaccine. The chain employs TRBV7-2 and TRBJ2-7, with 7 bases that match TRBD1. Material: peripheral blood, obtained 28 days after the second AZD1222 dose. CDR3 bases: TGTGCCAGCAGGGGCCGGGACAGCAAAAATTACGAGCAGTACTTC. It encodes CASRGRDSKNYEQYF. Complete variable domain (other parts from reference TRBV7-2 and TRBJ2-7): GAGVSQSPSNKVTEKGKDVELRCDPISGHTALYWYRQSLGQGLEFLIYFQGNSAPDKSGLPSDRFSAERTGGSVSTLTIQRTQQEDSAVYLCASRGRDSKNYEQYFGPGTRLTVT.